The clone carrying this T cell receptor beta chain has more than one count but fewer than ten. This sample was taken from a study of T cells in Graves' hyperthyroidism and ophthalmopathy. Patients aged 18 to 65 had newly diagnosed hyperthyroidism lasting under 2 months. Trimming shortened V by 0 bases and J by 4 bases, and 6 bases separated the two germline ends. CDR3 length: 13 amino acids. CDR1 and CDR2 (germline): KGHSY, FQNENV. Amplification of TCR beta CDR3 regions used RNA as the template. Researchers ran a first-round RT-PCR on the TCR CDR3 using the HTBI primer set. A single record per CDR3 protein comes from TCRdb applying MiXCR to the multiplex PCR reads. This table has around 560,000 distinct CDR3 sequences, 15% to 20% appearing once.

The chain uses TRBV16 and TRBJ1-1; D gene unclear. The sample was blood. The clonotype was recovered from a woman aged 18 to 35 with Graves' hyperthyroidism. The CDR3 spells CASSQSSSTEAFF. The DNA for the CDR3 is TGTGCCAGCAGCCAATCCTCGAGCACTGAAGCTTTCTTT. The entire variable domain, with the rest obtained from reference TRBV16 and TRBJ1-1, is as follows: GEEVAQTPKHLVRGEGQKAKLYCAPIKGHSYVFWYQQVLKNEFKFLISFQNENVFDETGMPKERFSAKCLPNSPCSLEIQATKLEDSAVYFCASSQSSSTEAFFGQGTRLTVV.